This TCR beta chain came from a study of blood T cell repertoires in COVID-19. In the study overall: Sample material is recorded as cDNA or gDNA derived from T cells, B-cell-depleted T cells, or PBMCs.

Recruitment covered about two dozen US areas and drew participants whose ages spanned roughly 18 to 89 years. In assigning cohorts, the study relied on participant-reported clinical history. The germline V and J ends were trimmed by 0 bases and 0 bases, with 9 bases remaining between them. There are 15 residues in the CDR3. Per the germline V gene, CDR1 is SGDLS and CDR2 is YYNGEE. TCRdb keeps only in-frame clones here, not all; method: immunoSEQ multiplex PCR. The sample includes under 300,000 clones, roughly 87% of them seen just once. The gene calls are TRBV9 and TRBJ1-2, with unresolved D. The sequence came from a woman aged 25 to 39 with acute COVID-19. Sequencing was done on a sample of PBMCs or T cells enriched from blood (not recorded which). The CDR3 region is CASSVGGNANYGYTF. Here the CDR3 DNA reads TGTGCCAGCAGCGTAGGAGGAAATGCTAACTATGGCTACACCTTC.